A single sample is the source of the 14 T cell receptor beta chains below, sequenced in a study of blood T cells in healthy people across ages. A second PCR, run for about 6 to 11 cycles, used a sample-barcoded 5' primer plus a J-beta primer mix. TCRdb re-called the 5' RACE reads through MiXCR, storing one row per CDR3 protein. The sample holds approximately 1.5 million distinct CDR3 sequences, roughly 43% seen once. The sequencing sample was made of blood. These receptors were obtained from a woman aged 18-30 years in good health.

The genes are TRBV20-1 and TRBJ1-4; 7 bases align to TRBD1. Germline trimming cut 0 bases from V and 7 bases from J; bases unmatched to any gene: 8. CDR1 DFQATT and CDR2 SNEGSKA come from the germline V gene (reference sequence). The CDR3 runs to 15 residues. This CDR3 is CSARDIRDSGEKLFF. The CDR3 DNA sequence: TGCAGTGCTAGAGATATCCGGGACAGCGGTGAAAAACTGTTTTTT.

Regarding this clonotype: A read error may explain this, as a much larger clone is one base away. The chain has TRBV19 and TRBJ2-1; either TRBD1 or TRBD2 may fit D (5 bases each). This CDR3 is built from 15 residues. The germline V gene has CDR1 LNHDA and CDR2 SQIVND (reference sequence). CDR3 sequence: CASSRTVRGYNGQFF. CDR3 DNA: TGTGCCAGTAGTCGGACCGTACGGGGCTACAATGGGCAGTTCTTC.

This clonotype was recorded a few times. The chain couples TRBV7-2 to TRBJ2-7; maybe TRBD2 (6 bases). Looked up from germline, CDR1 is SGHTA and CDR2 is FQGNSA. Trimming cost V 1 base and J 7 bases, with 14 bases left between them. The CDR3 sequence is 14 residues long. The CDR3 here is CASSLVEGTQEQYF. In DNA, the CDR3 is TGTGCCAGCAGCTTAGTGGAGGGAACCCAAGAGCAGTACTTC.

The CDR3 region is CTIRQGTLRGYTF. CDR3 bases: TGTACCATCCGACAGGGGACACTTCGTGGCTACACCTTC. This chain uses TRBV6-2 or TRBV6-3 with TRBJ1-2; 8 nucleotides line up with TRBD1. This CDR3 has 13 residues. Germline CDR1 is MNHEY and CDR2 is SVGEGT.

The chain carries TRBV4-2 and TRBJ2-5; D may match TRBD1 or TRBD2 (5 bases each). Germline CDR1 reads LGHNA; CDR2 reads YNFKEQ. There are 14 residues in the CDR3. Between the trimmed V and J ends, which lost 0 bases and 11 bases, there was a span of 16 bases. This chain's CDR3 is CASSQDRGAGEQYF. For the CDR3, the DNA is TGTGCCAGCAGCCAAGATCGAGGGGCTGGAGAGCAGTACTTC.

This clonotype was recorded only once. The chain combines TRBV29-1 with TRBJ2-1; D uncertain. The DNA end is a closer match to TRBJ2-7, so the J assignment may be wrong. In germline, CDR1 is SQVTM, CDR2 ANQGSEA. This CDR3 contains 15 residues. CDR3 loop: CSVEDPVNSYNEQYF. CDR3 coding DNA: TGCAGCGTTGAAGACCCAGTGAACTCCTACAATGAGCAGTACTTC.

In its sample, this clonotype was seen a few times. Sequence at one end of the junction differs from germline and may be a read error. This chain links TRBV4-3 with TRBJ2-3; tentative D call: TRBD2 (6 bases). Germline V gives CDR1 LGHNA, CDR2 YSLEER. The CDR3 contains 15 residues. The CDR3 here is CASSQDGRPADTQYF. CDR3 nucleotide sequence: TGCGCCAGCAGCCAAGATGGGAGGCCGGCAGACACGCAGTATTTT.

This chain joins TRBV12-3 or TRBV12-4 and TRBJ2-5, with D hard to call. Deletions cut 5 bases from V and 0 bases from J, with 10 bases between. The CDR3 is made up of 14 amino acids. Here the CDR3 DNA reads TGTGCCAGCAGTGTAGACACACACCAAGAGACCCAGTACTTC. It yields the protein CASSVDTHQETQYF.

CDR3 DNA: TGCAGCGTTGATGTGGCGGGAGTAAGTGAGCAGTACTTC. Its translation: CSVDVAGVSEQYF. V is TRBV29-1 and J is TRBJ2-5; 7 bases map to TRBD2. This CDR3 comprises 13 residues. The germline V gene encodes CDR1 SQVTM and CDR2 ANQGSEA. Trimming at V came to 3 bases and at J to 11 bases, leaving 12 bases not matched to a gene. Variable domain in full (rest from reference TRBV29-1 and TRBJ2-5): SAVISQKPSRDICQRGTSLTIQCQVDSQVTMMFWYRQQPGQSLTLIATANQGSEATYESGFVIDKFPISRPNLTFSTLTVSNMSPEDSSIYLCSVDVAGVSEQYFGPGTRLLVL.

This clonotype occurred many times. The rearrangement links TRBV20-1 to TRBJ1-4; unclear D gene. V gave up 5 bases and J gave up 6 bases, with 10 bases separating them. CDR1 is DFQATT and CDR2 is SNEGSKA in the germline V gene (reference sequence). The CDR3 has 12 residues. The CDR3 here is CSASVGHEKLFF. DNA of the CDR3: TGCAGTGCTTCAGTTGGACATGAAAAACTGTTTTTT.

This clonotype was seen only a few times. J is TRBJ2-4 and V is TRBV29-1; D ambiguous. The CDR3 is made up of 15 amino acids. Trimming removed 6 bases at V and 3 bases at J, with 18 bases between. Germline CDR1 reads SQVTM; CDR2 reads ANQGSEA. In DNA form, the CDR3 reads TGCAGCGTACACATTATGACCAGGAACAAAAACATTCAGTACTTC. Its translation is CSVHIMTRNKNIQYF.

V is TRBV20-1 and J is TRBJ2-7; 11 positions agree with TRBD2. V gave up 3 bases and J gave up 2 bases; unmatched junction bases: 3. Germline V gives CDR1 DFQATT, CDR2 SNEGSKA (reference sequence). The CDR3 sequence is 14 residues long. The CDR3 here is CSARTSGVTYEQYF. The CDR3 nucleotides are TGCAGTGCTAGGACTAGCGGGGTTACCTACGAGCAGTACTTC.

The genes are TRBV7-3 and TRBJ2-3, with a possible D match to TRBD2 (6 bases). CDR1 is SGHTA, CDR2 FQGTGA, per germline. The CDR3 is 15 amino acids. The germline V and J ends were trimmed by 0 bases and 6 bases, with 13 bases remaining between them. The CDR3 nucleotides are TGTGCCAGCAGCTTAACTGGACTAACCGGGGATACGCAGTATTTT. Protein product: CASSLTGLTGDTQYF.

The genes are TRBV7-2 and TRBJ2-7; 7 nucleotides line up with TRBD1. V dropped 5 bases and J dropped 12; count of bases not matched to a gene: 13. CDR3 size: 13 residues. Germline loops: CDR1 SGHTA, CDR2 FQGNSA. CDR3 sequence (DNA): TGTGCCAGCAGCCAGACAGGGTTCCGAAAACTGTACTTC. This translates into CASSQTGFRKLYF.